This TCR beta chain was captured in a study of response to subunit inactivated influenza vaccine. Study results and limitations: Only a handful of new T cells, the authors suggested, are recruited with each seasonal influenza vaccination.

Between the trimmed V and J ends, which lost 3 bases and 13 bases, there was a span of 16 bases. CDR1 is DFQATT, CDR2 SNEGSKA, per germline (reference sequence). The CDR3 sequence is 11 residues long. Worth noting for this clonotype: No antigen is known for it.

TCRdb used MiXCR to reprocess the RT-PCR reads, holding one entry per CDR3 protein. This table holds about 520,000 distinct CDR3 sequences, 25% found once. Specimen: CD4+ T cells sorted from PBMCs, collected about 5 days after vaccination. This TCR was recovered from a man between 45 and 60 years old who received an inactivated influenza vaccine. This chain links TRBV20-1 with TRBJ2-7, with D possibly being TRBD1 or TRBD2 (5 bases each). For the CDR3, the DNA is TGCAGTGCTAGTTACATGTACGGGGCTTACTTC. Protein product: CSASYMYGAYF.